A selection of T cell receptor beta chains follows, all from one sample in a study of CD8 T cells in Susac syndrome. TCRdb re-analysed the immunoSEQ multiplex PCR reads in MiXCR, keeping a single row per CDR3 protein. The sample records roughly 130,000 distinct CDR3 sequences, around 96% being singletons. Material: CD4+ T cells from PBMCs. The receptors originated from a human donor in good health. Each CDR3 is given with its conserved first and last residue. The D gene is left open where the match is weak. Part of the rows lack a size; the others show once, few, many or a class for expanded clones.

CDR3nt: TGTGCCAGCAGTTTAGGGACGGATACGTTCTATGGCTACACCTTC
CDR3aa: CASSLGTDTFYGYTF
v_gene: TRBV6-5
d_gene: NA
abundance: NA
j_gene: TRBJ1-2

CDR3nt: TGTGCCAGCAGCCTCCCTAGCGGGAGCACAGATACGCAGTATTTT
CDR3aa: CASSLPSGSTDTQYF
v_gene: TRBV7-9
d_gene: TRBD2
abundance: NA
j_gene: TRBJ2-3

CDR3nt: TGCAGTGTCAGTCGTAGCCTGAAAAACATTCAGTACTTC
CDR3aa: CSVSRSLKNIQYF
v_gene: TRBV20-1
d_gene: NA
abundance: NA
j_gene: TRBJ2-4

CDR3nt: TGCGCCAGCTCCTTGGGGGAGGTAAGCAATGAGCAGTTCTTC
CDR3aa: CASSLGEVSNEQFF
v_gene: TRBV5-1
d_gene: NA
abundance: NA
j_gene: TRBJ2-1

CDR3nt: TGTGCCAGTACCCTGGGGGGACAGGGGGCGCAGGGGGCCAACGTCCTGACTTTC
CDR3aa: CASTLGGQGAQGANVLTF
v_gene: TRBV19
d_gene: TRBD1
abundance: once
j_gene: TRBJ2-6

CDR3nt: TGCGCCAGCAGCGTCACGGGGGGGCTACTAGGGAGCTCCTACGAGCAGTACTTC
CDR3aa: CASSVTGGLLGSSYEQYF
v_gene: TRBV5-1
d_gene: TRBD2
abundance: once
j_gene: TRBJ2-7

CDR3nt: TGTGCCAGCTCAGGGACTAGCGGGAGCTACGAGCAGTACTTC
CDR3aa: CASSGTSGSYEQYF
v_gene: TRBV18
d_gene: TRBD2
abundance: once
j_gene: TRBJ2-7

CDR3nt: TGTGCCACCAGATCCGGGACAGGATTTGAGCAGTTCTTC
CDR3aa: CATRSGTGFEQFF
v_gene: TRBV24-1
d_gene: TRBD1
abundance: NA
j_gene: TRBJ2-1

CDR3nt: TGTGCCAGCGGTTACCGGGACAGGGGACTTTCCGAGCAGTACTTC
CDR3aa: CASGYRDRGLSEQYF
v_gene: TRBV6-6
d_gene: TRBD1
abundance: NA
j_gene: TRBJ2-7

CDR3nt: TGCAGTGCTAGTAGTTCGGGCGGTACCTACGAGCAGTACTTC
CDR3aa: CSASSSGGTYEQYF
v_gene: TRBV20-1
d_gene: NA
abundance: NA
j_gene: TRBJ2-7

CDR3nt: TGTGCCAGCAGATATCCGGGCTCCAACTACGAGCAGTACTTC
CDR3aa: CASRYPGSNYEQYF
v_gene: TRBV12-3/TRBV12-4
d_gene: NA
abundance: NA
j_gene: TRBJ2-7

CDR3nt: TGTGCCAGCAGTTTACCAGCGGGAGGAGGCAATGAGCAGTTCTTC
CDR3aa: CASSLPAGGGNEQFF
v_gene: TRBV28
d_gene: TRBD2
abundance: NA
j_gene: TRBJ2-1

CDR3nt: TGTGCCAGCAGCTTAGGTAAACAGAACACTGAAGCTTTCTTT
CDR3aa: CASSLGKQNTEAFF
v_gene: TRBV28
d_gene: NA
abundance: NA
j_gene: TRBJ1-1

CDR3nt: TGTGCCAGCAGCTCCGGACAGGGGTTCTCTGGGGCCAACGTCCTGACTTTC
CDR3aa: CASSSGQGFSGANVLTF
v_gene: TRBV7-2
d_gene: TRBD1
abundance: NA
j_gene: TRBJ2-6

CDR3nt: TGCAGCGGTAAAGTCCAAGAGACCCAGTACTTC
CDR3aa: CSGKVQETQYF
v_gene: TRBV29-1
d_gene: NA
abundance: NA
j_gene: TRBJ2-5

CDR3nt: TGTGCCAGCTCACCACCGGGGCTTCCCTACGAGCAGTACTTC
CDR3aa: CASSPPGLPYEQYF
v_gene: TRBV18
d_gene: NA
abundance: few
j_gene: TRBJ2-7

CDR3nt: TGTGCCAGCACCGGGGGACTAGCGGGAGTTGGTGAGCAGTTCTTC
CDR3aa: CASTGGLAGVGEQFF
v_gene: TRBV7-9
d_gene: TRBD2
abundance: NA
j_gene: TRBJ2-1

CDR3nt: TGTGCCAGCAGTGCTGGGACAGGATATGGCTACACCTTC
CDR3aa: CASSAGTGYGYTF
v_gene: TRBV12-3/TRBV12-4
d_gene: TRBD1
abundance: NA
j_gene: TRBJ1-2

CDR3nt: TGTGCCAGCACCCGAACAGCTGGGATAAACTATGGCTACACCTTC
CDR3aa: CASTRTAGINYGYTF
v_gene: TRBV5-6
d_gene: NA
abundance: few
j_gene: TRBJ1-2

CDR3nt: TGTGCCAGCAGTGTGGTAGCGGCCGTCTCCTACGAGCAGTACTTC
CDR3aa: CASSVVAAVSYEQYF
v_gene: TRBV2
d_gene: NA
abundance: NA
j_gene: TRBJ2-7

CDR3nt: TGTGCCAGCAGCACATTACCGGGCGCTCACACTGAAGCTTTCTTT
CDR3aa: CASSTLPGAHTEAFF
v_gene: TRBV7-2
d_gene: NA
abundance: NA
j_gene: TRBJ1-1

CDR3nt: TGCAGCGTTGCTGGACTAGCGGGAGGTTACGATGAGCAGTTCTTC
CDR3aa: CSVAGLAGGYDEQFF
v_gene: TRBV29-1
d_gene: TRBD2
abundance: NA
j_gene: TRBJ2-1

CDR3nt: TGTGCCAGCAGCTCACAGGGAGCTTCCGGGGAGACCCAGTACTTC
CDR3aa: CASSSQGASGETQYF
v_gene: TRBV7-2
d_gene: NA
abundance: once
j_gene: TRBJ2-5

CDR3nt: TGTGCCAGCAGCTTAGGGCAACCCGGGGCCAACGTCCTGACTTTC
CDR3aa: CASSLGQPGANVLTF
v_gene: TRBV7-2
d_gene: NA
abundance: NA
j_gene: TRBJ2-6

CDR3nt: TGTGCCAGCACCCTCGGGACTCCCCCCTACGAGCAGTACTTC
CDR3aa: CASTLGTPPYEQYF
v_gene: TRBV12-3/TRBV12-4
d_gene: NA
abundance: NA
j_gene: TRBJ2-7

CDR3nt: TGTGCCAGCAGTTTTTGGGCGGGGAATGAGCAGTTCTTC
CDR3aa: CASSFWAGNEQFF
v_gene: TRBV12-3/TRBV12-4
d_gene: NA
abundance: NA
j_gene: TRBJ2-1

CDR3nt: TGTGCCAGCAGCCAAGAGGGAATCGCGGGAGGGCCAAAGAATGAGCAGTTCTTC
CDR3aa: CASSQEGIAGGPKNEQFF
v_gene: TRBV3-1
d_gene: TRBD2
abundance: once
j_gene: TRBJ2-1

CDR3nt: TGTGCCAGCAGCTTAGGGACCGAATACTATGGCTACACCTTC
CDR3aa: CASSLGTEYYGYTF
v_gene: TRBV13
d_gene: NA
abundance: NA
j_gene: TRBJ1-2

CDR3nt: TGTGCCAGTGGACAGGGGGCGCAGGAGCAGTACTTC
CDR3aa: CASGQGAQEQYF
v_gene: TRBV6-6
d_gene: TRBD1
abundance: NA
j_gene: TRBJ2-7

CDR3nt: TGTGCCAGCAGCCTCGCCGGAATTACTAACTATGGCTACACCTTC
CDR3aa: CASSLAGITNYGYTF
v_gene: TRBV7-8
d_gene: NA
abundance: NA
j_gene: TRBJ1-2

CDR3nt: TGCGCCAGCAGCTTGGGCGGGCCCACAATGAACACTGAAGCTTTCTTT
CDR3aa: CASSLGGPTMNTEAFF
v_gene: TRBV5-1
d_gene: NA
abundance: NA
j_gene: TRBJ1-1

CDR3nt: TGTGCCAGCTCACAGGGGGCGATCAGTGAGCAGTACTTC
CDR3aa: CASSQGAISEQYF
v_gene: TRBV18
d_gene: TRBD1
abundance: NA
j_gene: TRBJ2-7

CDR3nt: TGCAGTGCTAGAGATCGTCTTAGCGGGAGGCACTCCTACGAGCAGTACTTC
CDR3aa: CSARDRLSGRHSYEQYF
v_gene: TRBV20-1
d_gene: TRBD2
abundance: NA
j_gene: TRBJ2-7

CDR3nt: TGTGCCAGCAGCCTGTGGGGTGGCCGCTTGAACACTGAAGCTTTCTTT
CDR3aa: CASSLWGGRLNTEAFF
v_gene: TRBV7-9
d_gene: NA
abundance: NA
j_gene: TRBJ1-1

CDR3nt: TGTGCCAGTAGTATACTAGCGGGAGGTAGAGGCCTTGACAAAAACATTCAGTACTTC
CDR3aa: CASSILAGGRGLDKNIQYF
v_gene: TRBV19
d_gene: TRBD2
abundance: NA
j_gene: TRBJ2-4

CDR3nt: TGTGCCAGCAGGTTACAGAATACGCAGTATTTT
CDR3aa: CASRLQNTQYF
v_gene: TRBV2
d_gene: NA
abundance: NA
j_gene: TRBJ2-3

CDR3nt: TGTGCCAGCAGTCCCTTTCAGCCTACCAATGAGCAGTTCTTC
CDR3aa: CASSPFQPTNEQFF
v_gene: TRBV6-5
d_gene: NA
abundance: NA
j_gene: TRBJ2-1

CDR3nt: TGTGCCAGCAGCCGTTTTGGGGCCCTCGGAGACGAGCAGTACTTC
CDR3aa: CASSRFGALGDEQYF
v_gene: TRBV3-1
d_gene: NA
abundance: NA
j_gene: TRBJ2-7

CDR3nt: TGTGCCAGCAGTTTAGGCAGGGAGCAGTACTTC
CDR3aa: CASSLGREQYF
v_gene: TRBV12-3/TRBV12-4
d_gene: NA
abundance: NA
j_gene: TRBJ2-7

CDR3nt: TGTGCCAGCAAACGGGACTCCGGCGAGCAGTACTTC
CDR3aa: CASKRDSGEQYF
v_gene: TRBV12-3/TRBV12-4
d_gene: NA
abundance: once
j_gene: TRBJ2-7

CDR3nt: TGTGCCAGCAGCCAACGTGCCGGGCCTGAGCAGTTCTTC
CDR3aa: CASSQRAGPEQFF
v_gene: TRBV3-1
d_gene: NA
abundance: NA
j_gene: TRBJ2-1

CDR3nt: TGCAGCGTTCTCCCAGGACTTCCAACCGGGGAGCTGTTTTTT
CDR3aa: CSVLPGLPTGELFF
v_gene: TRBV29-1
d_gene: NA
abundance: NA
j_gene: TRBJ2-2

CDR3nt: TGCGCCAGCGGCGACGACAGGGCGGGGGTTGAAGCTTTCTTT
CDR3aa: CASGDDRAGVEAFF
v_gene: TRBV23-1
d_gene: TRBD1
abundance: NA
j_gene: TRBJ1-1

CDR3nt: TGTGCCAGCGGGCGACGGGATCAGCCCCAGCATTTT
CDR3aa: CASGRRDQPQHF
v_gene: TRBV3-1
d_gene: NA
abundance: few
j_gene: TRBJ1-5

CDR3nt: TGTGCCACCAGTGACAGTACGCAGCCCCAGCATTTT
CDR3aa: CATSDSTQPQHF
v_gene: TRBV24-1
d_gene: NA
abundance: NA
j_gene: TRBJ1-5

CDR3nt: TGTGCCAGTCGGGACAGCACTAATGAAAAACTGTTTTTT
CDR3aa: CASRDSTNEKLFF
v_gene: TRBV19
d_gene: TRBD1
abundance: NA
j_gene: TRBJ1-4

CDR3nt: TGTGCCACCAGTGATTCCGCGGAAAAAGAGACCCAGTACTTC
CDR3aa: CATSDSAEKETQYF
v_gene: TRBV24-1
d_gene: NA
abundance: NA
j_gene: TRBJ2-5

CDR3nt: TGTGCCAGCAGCTTGGTTGATGAGCAGTTCTTC
CDR3aa: CASSLVDEQFF
v_gene: TRBV5-6
d_gene: NA
abundance: NA
j_gene: TRBJ2-1

CDR3nt: TGTGCCAGCAGTTTATATGCAGACTACCAAGAGACCCAGTACTTC
CDR3aa: CASSLYADYQETQYF
v_gene: TRBV12-3/TRBV12-4
d_gene: NA
abundance: NA
j_gene: TRBJ2-5

CDR3nt: TGTGCCAGCACCTCTCCGGGACTAGCATCAGAGACCCAGTACTTC
CDR3aa: CASTSPGLASETQYF
v_gene: TRBV3-1
d_gene: TRBD2
abundance: NA
j_gene: TRBJ2-5

CDR3nt: TGTGCCAGCTCACCTTTGGGACAGACTAACACTGAAGCTTTCTTT
CDR3aa: CASSPLGQTNTEAFF
v_gene: TRBV18
d_gene: TRBD1
abundance: NA
j_gene: TRBJ1-1

CDR3nt: TGCAGCGTTGAAGATTGGAATAGGCGGACTGAAGCTTTCTTT
CDR3aa: CSVEDWNRRTEAFF
v_gene: TRBV29-1
d_gene: NA
abundance: NA
j_gene: TRBJ1-1

CDR3nt: TGTGCCAGCAGACCCCCGAACACTGAAGCTTTCTTT
CDR3aa: CASRPPNTEAFF
v_gene: TRBV12-3/TRBV12-4
d_gene: NA
abundance: NA
j_gene: TRBJ1-1

CDR3nt: TGTGCCAGCAGTTTGCAACCACGAGCCCACGAGCAGTACTTC
CDR3aa: CASSLQPRAHEQYF
v_gene: TRBV27
d_gene: NA
abundance: once
j_gene: TRBJ2-7